This T cell receptor beta chain is from a study of shared clonotypes between healthy human individuals. As for this clone: Its cognate antigen is unknown.

Study conclusions and caveats: Compared with clonotypes that all four donors shared, non-shared clonotypes had lower generation probabilities.

The repertoire was sequenced with immunoSEQ multiplex PCR; TCRdb's copy has only in-frame clones and lacks some. The sample lists under 700,000 clones; approximately 95% were seen once. This CDR3 contains 16 residues. Per the germline V gene, CDR1 is SGHVS and CDR2 is FQNEAQ. The V gene end was trimmed by 5 bases and the J gene end by 6 bases; junction bases not matched to a gene: 15. Positively selected for CCR7, the CD45RO-negative cells used as naive CD8 cells excluded terminally differentiated effector memory CD45RA+ cells. This TCR was recovered from a woman between 25 and 40 years old in good health. The rearrangement uses TRBV7-8 and TRBJ2-7, with 8 bases fitting TRBD2. The sample consisted of naive CD8+ T cells sorted from blood. CDR3 residues: CASSHTPGVAGSEQYF. In nucleotides, the CDR3 is TGTGCCAGCAGCCACACCCCCGGGGTAGCGGGGTCCGAGCAGTACTTC.